This T cell receptor beta chain was sequenced for a study of follicular helper T cells after annual influenza vaccination. Study-wide results and caveats: Recurrent ICOS+CD38+ cTfh clonotypes included tetramer and AIM influenza-specific ones. Rare clonotypes were missed; only about 8.5-22% of cells gave TCRB.

Notes on this clone: Its antigen is undetermined.

Regarding time point: 2014-2015 season, pre-vaccination. Some clones are missing from TCRdb's copy, which holds only in-frame ones; the method was immunoSEQ multiplex PCR. The sample yields over 6,500 clones, 75% to 85% seen once. This clonotype was sampled from an adult who received the influenza vaccine. Here the sequenced sample was CXCR5+ CD38- circulating T follicular helper cells from blood, taken on the day of influenza vaccination. Documented subset: circulating Tfh, non-naive CD4+CXCR5+PD-1+ (ICOS+CD38+ or ICOS-CD38-).

This CDR3 reads CAWSIGTFNEQFF. For the CDR3, the DNA is TGTGCCTGGAGTATCGGGACTTTCAATGAGCAGTTCTTC. The chain has TRBV30 and TRBJ2-1; a weak D match, TRBD2 (6 bases). The CDR3 runs 13 residues. Per the germline V gene, CDR1 is GTSNPN and CDR2 is SVGIG (reference sequence). V dropped 2 bases and J dropped 6 bases, with 11 bases sitting between them.